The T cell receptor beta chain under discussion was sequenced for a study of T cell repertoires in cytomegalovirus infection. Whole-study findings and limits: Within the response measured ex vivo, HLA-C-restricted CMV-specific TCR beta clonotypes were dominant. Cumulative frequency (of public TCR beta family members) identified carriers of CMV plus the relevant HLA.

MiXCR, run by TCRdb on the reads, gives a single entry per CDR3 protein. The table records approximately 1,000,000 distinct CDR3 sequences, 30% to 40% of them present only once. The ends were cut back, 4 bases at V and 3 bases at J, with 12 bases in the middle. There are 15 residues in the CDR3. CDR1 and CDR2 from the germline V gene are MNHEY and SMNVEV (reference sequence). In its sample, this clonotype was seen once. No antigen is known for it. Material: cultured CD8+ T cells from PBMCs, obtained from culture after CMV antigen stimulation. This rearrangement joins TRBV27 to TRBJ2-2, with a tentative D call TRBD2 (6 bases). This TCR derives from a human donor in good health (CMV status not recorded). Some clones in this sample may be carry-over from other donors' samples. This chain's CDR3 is CASSWSGVDTGELFF. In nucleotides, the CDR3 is TGTGCCAGCAGTTGGTCGGGGGTGGACACCGGGGAGCTGTTTTTT.